The 25 T cell receptor beta chains given below trace back to one sample, sequenced in a study of blood T cell repertoires in COVID-19. Sequencing used immunoSEQ multiplex PCR; TCRdb keeps in-frame clones, though not all of them. The data contain under 85,000 clones, over 75% of them singletons. Sequenced material: peripheral blood. The origin of the receptors is a man between 65 and 79 years old with active or convalescent COVID-19.

The genes are TRBV4-2 and TRBJ2-3; 9 bases fit TRBD2. The CDR3 runs to 16 residues. Germline CDR1 LGHNA, CDR2 YNFKEQ. The V segment lost 0 bases and the J segment 6 bases; nucleotides outside the gene matches: 7. CDR3: CASSQEGGGASDTQYF. CDR3 in DNA: TGTGCCAGCAGCCAAGAAGGCGGGGGGGCATCGGATACGCAGTATTTT.

The chain has TRBV7-9 and TRBJ2-1; D perhaps matches TRBD1 (6 bases). Germline V CDR1 and CDR2: SEHNR, FQNEAQ (reference sequence). V was cut by 3 bases and J by 4 bases, with 10 bases left in between. The CDR3 consists of 14 residues. CDR3 in DNA: TGTGCCAGCAGCTTGTCACAGGGTTACAATGAGCAGTTCTTC. This translates into CASSLSQGYNEQFF.

The gene calls are TRBV30 and TRBJ1-1; 10 nucleotides line up with TRBD1. Losses at the gene ends were 5 bases for V and 4 bases for J; bases not matched to a gene: 1. This CDR3 contains 12 residues. Germline V gives CDR1 GTSNPN, CDR2 SVGIG (reference sequence). Here the CDR3 reads CAWGQGGTEAFF. The CDR3 region has the DNA TGTGCCTGGGGACAGGGGGGCACTGAAGCTTTCTTT.

This chain connects TRBV24-1 to TRBJ2-3, with 10 bases aligning to TRBD2. The CDR3 extends over 19 amino acids. The trim removed 0 bases at V and 2 bases at J, leaving 10 bases unmatched. Germline V lookup: CDR1 KGHDR, CDR2 SFDVKD. CDR3: CATSDLKELAGYSTDTQYF. The CDR3 coding sequence is TGTGCCACCAGTGATTTGAAGGAACTAGCGGGGTATTCCACAGATACGCAGTATTTT.

The genes are TRBV4-1 and TRBJ2-1; D is unclear. The CDR3 covers 14 residues. Germline CDR1 and CDR2: MGHRA and YSYEKL. Between the trimmed V and J ends, which lost 0 bases and 3 bases, there was a span of 6 bases. CDR3 loop: CASSQEPVYNEQFF. DNA for the CDR3: TGCGCCAGCAGCCAAGAACCGGTCTACAATGAGCAGTTCTTC.

This chain links TRBV29-1 with TRBJ1-2; 7 nucleotides agree with TRBD1. The CDR3 length is 14 residues. The germline V gene encodes CDR1 SQVTM and CDR2 ANQGSEA. V gave up 3 bases and J gave up 8 bases; unmatched junction bases: 12. The CDR3 nucleotides are TGCAGCGTTGATCGACAGGGCGCCGGGCTGGGCTACACCTTC. Its protein product is CSVDRQGAGLGYTF.

This clone occurred once. The chain combines TRBV11-3 with TRBJ2-7; TRBD1 agrees at 8 bases. The CDR3 runs to 14 residues. Germline-derived CDR1 and CDR2 are SGHNT and YENEEA. V dropped 1 base and J dropped 3; count of bases not matched to a gene: 2. CDR3 DNA: TGTGCCAGCAGCTTAGCCGGGACAGGCTACGAGCAGTACTTC. It codes for CASSLAGTGYEQYF.

The J gene is TRBJ2-1, the V gene TRBV5-1; D might be TRBD2 (5 bases). Trimming took 4 bases from V and 0 from J, leaving 14 bases between them. In germline, CDR1 is SGHRS, CDR2 YFSETQ. The CDR3 runs to 16 residues. This chain's CDR3 is CASSRIPGSSYNEQFF. For the CDR3, the DNA is TGCGCCAGCAGCCGAATCCCGGGGAGCTCCTACAATGAGCAGTTCTTC.

J is TRBJ2-1 and V is TRBV9; TRBD1 matches at 7 bases. Germline loops: CDR1 SGDLS, CDR2 YYNGEE. V was pared by 4 bases and J by 4 bases, with 5 bases of the junction left unmatched. This CDR3 spans 14 amino acids. The CDR3 nucleotides are TGTGCCAGCAGCCTCCGACAGGGATACAATGAGCAGTTCTTC. Amino acids: CASSLRQGYNEQFF.

The genes are TRBV7-2 and TRBJ2-1; 7 bases agree with TRBD2. This CDR3 is built from 14 residues. The trim removed 6 bases at V and 5 bases at J, leaving 7 bases unmatched. CDR1 and CDR2 (germline): SGHTA, FQGNSA. As DNA, the CDR3 is TGTGCCAGCAGTAAATGGACTAGTGACAATGAGCAGTTCTTC. Translation gives CASSKWTSDNEQFF.

V is TRBV14 and J is TRBJ2-1, with 13 bases that match TRBD2. This CDR3 is 15 amino acids long. From germline, CDR1 is SGHDN and CDR2 FVKESK. J was trimmed by 7 bases and V by 4 bases; bases with no gene match: 4. CDR3 DNA sequence: TGTGCCAGCAGCCGACTAGCGGGGGGTTGGAATGAGCAGTTCTTC. It yields the protein CASSRLAGGWNEQFF.

This chain links TRBV5-6 with TRBJ1-3, with D maybe TRBD1 (6 bases). The CDR3 consists of 14 residues. Germline V gene lookup returns CDR1 SGHDT and CDR2 YYEEEE. V was cut by 1 base and J by 7 bases, with 12 bases left in between. The CDR3 sequence: CASSLIQGGNTIYF. The CDR3 bases are TGTGCCAGCAGCTTGATACAGGGAGGGAACACCATATATTTT. The entire variable domain, with the rest obtained from reference TRBV5-6 and TRBJ1-3, is as follows: DAGVTQSPTHLIKTRGQQVTLRCSPKSGHDTVSWYQQALGQGPQFIFQYYEEEERQRGNFPDRFSGHQFPNYSSELNVNALLLGDSALYLCASSLIQGGNTIYFGEGSWLTVV.

This sequence joins TRBV21-1 and TRBJ1-1. TRBV21-1 is classified as a pseudogene. The CDR3 runs to 18 residues. The CDR3 DNA sequence: TGTGCCAGCAGCAAAAAAGGGAGTAGGCGGAGTTTGAACACTGAAGCTTTCTTT. It codes for CASSKKGSRRSLNTEAFF.

The chain links TRBV19 to TRBJ1-1, with D perhaps matching TRBD1 (5 bases). Germline V gives CDR1 LNHDA, CDR2 SQIVND (reference sequence). Trimming shortened V by 5 bases and J by 7 bases, and 11 bases separated the two germline ends. The CDR3 loop spans 12 amino acids. DNA of the CDR3: TGTGCCAGTAGTTTAGGGGAGTTTGAAGCTTTCTTT. Translating it yields CASSLGEFEAFF.

The chain links TRBV28 to TRBJ1-1; TRBD1 might be the D (6 bases). The ends were cut back, 4 bases at V and 1 base at J, with 16 bases in the middle. CDR1 is MDHEN and CDR2 is SYDVKM in the germline V gene. The CDR3 length is 16 residues. The CDR3 region has the DNA TGTGCCAGCAGTTCGACAGGACTTAAAACGAACACTGAAGCTTTCTTT. It codes for CASSSTGLKTNTEAFF.

The chain uses TRBV18 and TRBJ2-3, with TRBD2 as a possible D gene (7 bases). Germline values: CDR1 KGHSH, CDR2 LQKENI. CDR3 length equals 14 residues. Trimming stripped 5 bases from V and 2 bases from J, with 11 bases between. This chain's CDR3 is CASSWAGATDTQYF. The CDR3 DNA reads as TGTGCCAGCTCATGGGCGGGGGCCACAGATACGCAGTATTTT.

The chain carries TRBV5-4 and TRBJ2-5, with D unresolved. V was clipped by 1 base and J by 0 bases, with 4 bases between them. Per germline, CDR1 SGHNT and CDR2 YYREEE (reference sequence). The CDR3 has 13 amino acids. For the CDR3, the DNA is TGTGCCAGCAGCTTGTCTCACCAAGAGACCCAGTACTTC. It yields the protein CASSLSHQETQYF.

The chain links TRBV19 to TRBJ2-1, with 9 nucleotides matching TRBD2. The germline gives CDR1 LNHDA, CDR2 SQIVND (reference sequence). Trimming at V came to 1 base and at J to 9 bases, leaving 13 bases not matched to a gene. The CDR3 has 17 residues. The CDR3 sequence is CASSIVSWRGGRGEQFF. The CDR3 coding sequence is TGTGCCAGTAGTATAGTAAGTTGGCGGGGGGGCCGCGGTGAGCAGTTCTTC.

The rearrangement joins TRBV5-1 to TRBJ2-7; 9 bases align to TRBD1. Looked up from germline, CDR1 is SGHRS and CDR2 is YFSETQ. This CDR3 is built from 14 residues. The J segment lost 9 bases and the V segment lost 4 bases, leaving 11 bases of the junction unmatched. This CDR3 reads CASSVGTGLSMQYF. The DNA of the CDR3 is TGCGCCAGCAGCGTCGGGACAGGGCTAAGTATGCAGTACTTC.

In this sample, this clone turned up a few times. The rearrangement joins TRBV7-2 to TRBJ1-2; D might be TRBD1 (6 bases). The CDR3 runs 14 residues. V was cut by 1 base and J by 3 bases, with 9 bases left in between. The germline V gene has CDR1 SGHTA and CDR2 FQGNSA. This CDR3 reads CASSLVHRDYGYTF. Here the CDR3 DNA reads TGTGCCAGCAGCTTAGTTCACAGGGACTATGGCTACACCTTC.

The chain is built from TRBV28 and TRBJ1-3, with D perhaps TRBD1 (6 bases). Looked up from germline, CDR1 is MDHEN and CDR2 is SYDVKM. Trimming shortened V by 3 bases and J by 2 bases, and 11 bases separated the two germline ends. This CDR3 region has 15 residues. For the CDR3, the DNA is TGTGCCAGCAGTTTCCCACAGGGAGCTGGAAACACCATATATTTT. Its protein product is CASSFPQGAGNTIYF.

This clone was counted once. This chain joins TRBV7-2 and TRBJ1-1; D ambiguous. The V gene lost 3 bases and the J gene lost 3 bases, with 14 bases spanning the gap. Germline CDR1 and CDR2: SGHTA and FQGNSA. The CDR3 contains 15 residues. CDR3 DNA sequence: TGTGCCAGCAGCTTGGGAGGTCCTCGTGACACTGAAGCTTTCTTT. Translation: CASSLGGPRDTEAFF. Looking up the rest from reference TRBV7-2 and TRBJ1-1 gives the full variable domain: GAGVSQSPSNKVTEKGKDVELRCDPISGHTALYWYRQSLGQGLEFLIYFQGNSAPDKSGLPSDRFSAERTGGSVSTLTIQRTQQEDSAVYLCASSLGGPRDTEAFFGQGTRLTVV.

The chain has TRBV4-1 and TRBJ2-2; the match to TRBD2 covers 9 bases. Trimming at V came to 6 bases and at J to 5 bases, leaving 7 bases not matched to a gene. The CDR3 has 15 amino acids. Germline loops: CDR1 MGHRA, CDR2 YSYEKL. The CDR3 reads CASSARGGLTGELFF. The CDR3 coding sequence is TGCGCCAGCAGTGCGCGGGGGGGCCTGACCGGGGAGCTGTTTTTT.

V and J are TRBV6-2 or TRBV6-3 and TRBJ2-2, with 7 bases lining up with TRBD1. Per the germline V gene, CDR1 is MNHEY and CDR2 is SVGEGT. The CDR3 is made up of 16 amino acids. The J segment lost 3 bases and the V segment lost 6 bases, leaving 10 bases of the junction unmatched. CDR3 sequence: CASSPLKGADTGELFF. The CDR3 nucleotides read TGTGCCAGCAGCCCCTTAAAGGGGGCGGACACCGGGGAGCTGTTTTTT.

The chain carries TRBV10-1 and TRBJ1-4; maybe TRBD1 (5 bases). There are 18 residues in the CDR3. Trimming took off 4 bases at V and 2 bases at J, with 20 bases between the two ends. The germline V gene encodes CDR1 WNHNN and CDR2 SYGVQD (reference sequence). The CDR3 DNA follows: TGCGCCAGCAGTGGGAAAGGCTACAGGAATATGACTAATGAAAAACTGTTTTTT. Its protein is CASSGKGYRNMTNEKLFF.